The 17 T cell receptor beta chains below come from one sample, sequenced in a study of cytomegalovirus exposure and HLA in healthy donors. 13 Jbeta primers and 60 Vbeta primers were used for the PCR. Using immunoSEQ multiplex PCR, the repertoire was profiled, and TCRdb retains in-frame clones only, with some absent. Of around 110,000 clones listed, roughly 87% were seen once; the top ten hold 2% to 3%. The sample consisted of PBMCs. Receptor source: a man younger than 40 in good health and CMV-seropositive.

The chain combines TRBV6-1 with TRBJ2-5; D is perhaps TRBD1 (6 bases). The DNA matches TRBJ2-7 better at its end, which makes the J call doubtful. The length of the CDR3 is 14 residues. CDR1 MNHNS and CDR2 SASEGT come from the germline V gene. This chain's CDR3 is CASSESGQSYEQYF. The CDR3 DNA is TGTGCCAGCAGTGAATCCGGACAGTCTTACGAGCAGTACTTC.

J is TRBJ1-2 and V is TRBV29-1; no clear D. The CDR3 loop spans 9 amino acids. With 7 bases removed from V and 7 bases from J, the gap between germline ends came to 7 bases. Germline V lookup: CDR1 SQVTM, CDR2 ANQGSEA. The CDR3 protein is CSDTPGYTF. For the CDR3, the DNA is TGCAGCGATACTCCTGGCTACACCTTC.

There are a few counts of this clone. This chain uses TRBV5-1 with TRBJ1-1; tentative D call: TRBD1 (5 bases). CDR3 size: 15 residues. Between the trimmed V and J ends, which lost 1 base and 1 base, there was a span of 11 bases. CDR1 SGHRS and CDR2 YFSETQ come from the germline V gene. The CDR3 loop reads CASSLTDGGNTEAFF. CDR3 sequence (DNA): TGCGCCAGCAGCTTGACAGACGGGGGGAACACTGAAGCTTTCTTT.

The chain uses TRBV19 and TRBJ1-1, with no clear D. The V gene's germline CDR1 is LNHDA and CDR2 SQIVND (reference sequence). V was shortened by 0 bases and J by 10 bases, with 15 bases between the two germline ends. This CDR3 comprises 14 residues. CDR3 sequence reads: CASSIDHKTSGAFF. CDR3 DNA sequence: TGTGCCAGTAGTATAGATCACAAGACTTCGGGAGCTTTCTTT.

The V call is TRBV9, the J call TRBJ1-1; TRBD1 might be the D (6 bases). There are 13 residues in the CDR3. The V end lost 3 bases, the J end lost 1 base, and 7 bases lay between the germline ends. Germline lookup yields CDR1 SGDLS and CDR2 YYNGEE. CDR3 coding DNA: TGTGCCAGCAGCGCGGACAGGAACACTGAAGCTTTCTTT. This gives the protein CASSADRNTEAFF.

This chain joins TRBV5-4 and TRBJ1-1; 7 bases align to TRBD1. V shed 4 bases and J 6 bases; nucleotides not matched to a gene: 6. Germline assignment: CDR1 SGHNT and CDR2 YYREEE (reference sequence). The CDR3 extends over 13 amino acids. The CDR3 spells CASSLDRAPEAFF. The CDR3 DNA sequence: TGTGCCAGCAGCCTAGACAGGGCCCCTGAAGCTTTCTTT.

V and J are TRBV18 and TRBJ2-7; D gene uncertain. The V end was cut by 3 bases, the J end by 0 bases, with 3 bases between. CDR3 size: 12 residues. Germline V gives CDR1 KGHSH, CDR2 LQKENI. This CDR3 is CASSPASYEQYF. CDR3 nucleotide sequence: TGTGCCAGCTCACCGGCCTCCTACGAGCAGTACTTC. The full variable domain, its missing parts supplied by reference TRBV18 and TRBJ2-7, is NAGVMQNPRHLVRRRGQEARLRCSPMKGHSHVYWYRQLPEEGLKFMVYLQKENIIDESGMPKERFSAEFPKEGPSILRIQQVVRGDSAAYFCASSPASYEQYFGPGTRLTVT.

The chain is built from TRBV13 and TRBJ2-7; the match to TRBD1 covers 7 bases. The CDR3 loop spans 14 amino acids. Germline lookup yields CDR1 PRHDT and CDR2 FYEKMQ (reference sequence). V dropped 5 bases and J dropped 2; count of bases not matched to a gene: 6. The CDR3 coding sequence is TGTGCCAGCAGCGTAACAGGGGTTACCTACGAGCAGTACTTC. Translating gives CASSVTGVTYEQYF.

The rearrangement joins TRBV6-1 to TRBJ2-7; 11 bases align to TRBD1. The CDR3 loop spans 14 amino acids. V shed 7 bases, J shed 5 bases, and the junction held 7 bases outside the gene matches. Per the germline V gene, CDR1 is MNHNS and CDR2 is SASEGT. CDR3 region: CASNRDRGGHEQYF. CDR3 in DNA: TGTGCCAGCAATCGGGACAGGGGGGGCCACGAGCAGTACTTC.

This clone has just one count. The rearrangement links TRBV11-2 to TRBJ1-1; 7 bases match TRBD1. The V segment lost 2 bases and the J segment 4 bases; nucleotides outside the gene matches: 4. The CDR3 has 14 residues. Germline CDR1 SGHAT, CDR2 FQNNGV. CDR3 nucleotides: TGTGCCAGCAGCTTAAGGCAGGGGGGCACTGAAGCTTTCTTT. Its protein product is CASSLRQGGTEAFF.

This chain links TRBV5-1 with TRBJ1-2; TRBD1 might be the D (6 bases). This CDR3 is 13 amino acids long. In germline, CDR1 is SGHRS, CDR2 YFSETQ. The V end lost 1 base, the J end lost 5 bases, and 9 bases lay between the germline ends. The DNA of the CDR3 is TGCGCCAGCAGCTTGTCCCAGGGGTATGGCTACACCTTC. Amino acids: CASSLSQGYGYTF.

J is TRBJ1-1 and V is TRBV23-1; TRBD1 might be the D (5 bases). TRBV23-1 is an ORF; its function is uncertain. V shed 1 base and J shed 4 bases, with 10 bases lying between them. This CDR3 is built from 14 residues. The chain's CDR3 is CASSQWGWFTEAFF. The CDR3 DNA follows: TGCGCCAGCAGTCAATGGGGCTGGTTCACTGAAGCTTTCTTT.

The chain carries TRBV6-5 and TRBJ1-2; 9 nucleotides line up with TRBD1. The length of the CDR3 is 13 residues. Losses at the gene ends were 2 bases for V and 9 bases for J; bases not matched to a gene: 4. In germline, CDR1 is MNHEY, CDR2 SVGAGI. The CDR3 DNA is TGTGCCAGCAGTTACGCGACAGGGGGGAGCTACACCTTC. Residues: CASSYATGGSYTF.

The chain carries TRBV5-1 and TRBJ2-7; D gene uncertain. CDR3 length: 13 amino acids. Germline assignment: CDR1 SGHRS and CDR2 YFSETQ. V was cut by 0 bases and J by 5 bases, with 9 bases left in between. The CDR3 spells CASSLGASNEQYF. CDR3 nucleotides: TGCGCCAGCAGCTTGGGCGCTAGTAACGAGCAGTACTTC.

This clone was observed a handful of times. The chain is built from TRBV27 and TRBJ1-3; 11 nucleotides line up with TRBD1. Per the germline V gene, CDR1 is MNHEY and CDR2 is SMNVEV (reference sequence). The V segment lost 5 bases and the J segment 0 bases; nucleotides outside the gene matches: 9. The CDR3 loop spans 18 amino acids. This chain's CDR3 is CASSPGPGQGGSGNTIYF. CDR3 coding DNA: TGTGCCAGCAGTCCAGGGCCGGGACAGGGGGGCTCTGGAAACACCATATATTTT.

The rearrangement joins TRBV2 to TRBJ1-1, with a tentative D call TRBD1 (6 bases). CDR3 length: 15 amino acids. Per the germline V gene, CDR1 is SNHLY and CDR2 is FYNNEI. V was cut by 3 bases and J by 7 bases, with 18 bases left in between. CDR3 protein: CASSDFRAGDYEAFF. The CDR3 region has the DNA TGTGCCAGCAGTGATTTCCGGGCAGGGGATTATGAAGCTTTCTTT.

The chain combines TRBV7-6 with TRBJ2-2; D may be TRBD2 (5 bases). Germline V gene sequence: CDR1 SGHVS, CDR2 FNYEAQ. CDR3 length: 16 amino acids. Between the trimmed V and J ends, which lost 1 base and 0 bases, there was a span of 9 bases. The CDR3 DNA reads as TGTGCCAGCAGCTTAGTCCGGGGTACGAACACCGGGGAGCTGTTTTTT. This codes for CASSLVRGTNTGELFF.